The source of this T cell receptor (beta chain) is a study of T-cell memory formation after mild COVID-19. TCRdb fed the 5' RACE reads into MiXCR, producing one record per CDR3 protein. Of about 350,000 distinct CDR3 sequences listed, approximately 13% are singletons. Germline CDR1 is MRHNA and CDR2 is SNTAGT. The CDR3 is 12 amino acids. Trimming took off 0 bases at V and 8 bases at J, with 7 bases between the two ends. General study results and limits: Shrinking CD4+ clones were chiefly CM and EM; CD8+ ones were chiefly EMRA. Among clones contracting day 15 to 85, CD4/CD8 was balanced, whereas later expanders leaned CD4+.

There are a few counts of this clonotype. Its antigen remains unknown. This receptor was identified in a man aged 18 to 29 who had mild COVID-19 (a few samples of this study predate the infection). Cell type and time point are not known. The sequencing sample was made of PBMCs or a T cell subset sorted from them (not recorded which). V and J are TRBV6-4 and TRBJ1-2; no reliable D call. CDR3 residues: CASSDSGSGYTF. The CDR3 bases are TGTGCCAGCAGTGACTCCGGATCCGGCTACACCTTC.